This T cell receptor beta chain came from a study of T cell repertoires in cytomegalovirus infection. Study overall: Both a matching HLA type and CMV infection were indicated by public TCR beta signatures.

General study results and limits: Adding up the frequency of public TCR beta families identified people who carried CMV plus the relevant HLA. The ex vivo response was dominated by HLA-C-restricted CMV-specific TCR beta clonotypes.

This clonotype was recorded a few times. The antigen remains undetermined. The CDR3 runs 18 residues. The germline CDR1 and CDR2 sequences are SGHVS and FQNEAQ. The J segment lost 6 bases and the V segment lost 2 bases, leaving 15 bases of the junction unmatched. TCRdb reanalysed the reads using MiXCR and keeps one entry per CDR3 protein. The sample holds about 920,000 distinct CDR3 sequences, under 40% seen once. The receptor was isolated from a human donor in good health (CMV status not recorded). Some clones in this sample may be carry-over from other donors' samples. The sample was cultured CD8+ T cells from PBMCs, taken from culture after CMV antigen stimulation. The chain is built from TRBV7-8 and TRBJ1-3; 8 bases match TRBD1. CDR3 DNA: TGTGCCAGCAGCTTACCCCGGACAGGGCCAGCCTCGATAAACACCATATATTTT. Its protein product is CASSLPRTGPASINTIYF.